Below are 9 T cell receptor beta chains sequenced from a single sample in a study of control samples from healthy donors and cancer patients. Sequencing was performed with immunoSEQ multiplex PCR; in TCRdb, only in-frame clones are kept and a portion is missing. The sample has 70,000 to 90,000 clones; around 94% are singletons. The sample consisted of blood. These receptors originate from a middle-aged woman in good health.

This chain uses TRBV4-3 with TRBJ1-2, with D possibly being TRBD1 (5 bases). This CDR3 spans 15 amino acids. CDR1 and CDR2 (germline): LGHNA, YSLEER. Trimming left V 0 bases short and J 3 bases short, with 11 bases between. The CDR3 protein is CASSQDWGFDYGYTF. The CDR3 DNA sequence: TGCGCCAGCAGCCAAGATTGGGGCTTCGACTATGGCTACACCTTC.

This sequence joins TRBV12-3 or TRBV12-4 and TRBJ1-2; D gene ambiguous. The CDR3 sequence is 13 residues long. V was shortened by 6 bases and J by 3 bases, with 11 bases between the two germline ends. The CDR3 region has the DNA TGTGCCAGCAGGCCCGGATGGGACTATGGCTACACCTTC. As protein: CASRPGWDYGYTF.

The V call is TRBV6-5, the J call TRBJ1-3; D gene ambiguous. The CDR3 loop spans 15 amino acids. The V end was cut by 0 bases, the J end by 4 bases, with 10 bases between. Germline assignment: CDR1 MNHEY and CDR2 SVGAGI. This CDR3 is CASSYSLELGNTIYF. The DNA for the CDR3 is TGTGCCAGCAGTTACTCCCTCGAGCTCGGAAACACCATATATTTT.

The table lists this clone with a count of one. The chain recombines TRBV2 with TRBJ1-2, with 7 bases that match TRBD1. V lost 6 bases and J lost 8; bases outside the gene matches: 6. Per germline, CDR1 SNHLY and CDR2 FYNNEI. The CDR3 loop spans 12 amino acids. Here the CDR3 reads CASSRQGEGYTF. In DNA form, the CDR3 reads TGTGCCAGCAGCAGACAGGGTGAGGGCTACACCTTC.

The V and J genes are TRBV20-1 and TRBJ2-1, with D tentatively TRBD1 or TRBD2 (5 bases each). V lost 3 bases and J 10 bases, leaving 7 bases between the germline ends. The V gene's germline CDR1 is DFQATT and CDR2 SNEGSKA (reference sequence). The CDR3 loop spans 10 amino acids. The CDR3 reads CSARGDEQFF. The CDR3 DNA reads TGCAGTGCTAGGGGGGACGAGCAGTTCTTC.

V gene TRBV27 combines with J gene TRBJ2-7, with D hard to call. Germline V gene data show CDR1 as MNHEY and CDR2 as SMNVEV (reference sequence). The V gene lost 3 bases and the J gene lost 0 bases, with 12 bases spanning the gap. The CDR3 totals 15 residues. The CDR3 region has the DNA TGTGCCAGCAGTTTTTCCGACGGAAGCTCCTACGAGCAGTACTTC. Protein: CASSFSDGSSYEQYF.

CDR3 in DNA: TGCGCCAGCAGCCAATCGGACACGAGCTCCTACGAGCAGTACTTC. Translated, it gives CASSQSDTSSYEQYF. The genes are TRBV4-1 and TRBJ2-7; D perhaps matches TRBD1 (5 bases). CDR3 length: 15 residues. The germline CDR1 and CDR2 sequences are MGHRA and YSYEKL. V gave up 2 bases and J gave up 0 bases, with 11 bases separating them.

The chain recombines TRBV28 with TRBJ1-5; TRBD1 agrees at 7 bases. The CDR3 consists of 15 residues. Germline loops: CDR1 MDHEN, CDR2 SYDVKM. J gave up 3 bases and V 5 bases, and 7 bases lay outside the gene matches. CDR3 amino acids: CASSRIDRDNQPQHF. The CDR3 DNA sequence: TGTGCCAGCAGTCGGATCGACAGGGACAATCAGCCCCAGCATTTT.

This chain joins TRBV7-9 and TRBJ1-2; D is possibly TRBD1 (6 bases). Germline V gene data show CDR1 as SEHNR and CDR2 as FQNEAQ (reference sequence). This CDR3 spans 15 amino acids. V gave up 5 bases and J gave up 4 bases, with 17 bases separating them. The CDR3 loop reads CASSVVGGIVYGYTF. The CDR3 nucleotides are TGTGCCAGCAGCGTCGTTGGGGGCATTGTCTATGGCTACACCTTC.